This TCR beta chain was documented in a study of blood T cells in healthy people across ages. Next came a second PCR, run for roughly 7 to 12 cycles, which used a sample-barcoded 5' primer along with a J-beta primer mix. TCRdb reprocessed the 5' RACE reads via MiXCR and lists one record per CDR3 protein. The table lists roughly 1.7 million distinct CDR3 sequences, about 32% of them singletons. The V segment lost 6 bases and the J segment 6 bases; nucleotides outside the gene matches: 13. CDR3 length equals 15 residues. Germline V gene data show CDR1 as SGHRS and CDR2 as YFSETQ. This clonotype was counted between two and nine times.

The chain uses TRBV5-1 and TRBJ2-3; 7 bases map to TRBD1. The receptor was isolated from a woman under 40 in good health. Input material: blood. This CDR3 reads CASKTGWDRRDTQYF. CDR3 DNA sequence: TGCGCCAGCAAAACGGGATGGGACAGAAGGGATACGCAGTATTTT.